This TCR beta chain was sequenced during a study of cytomegalovirus exposure and HLA in healthy donors. Study-wide background: As an earlier analysis found, roughly 170 million T cells yielded about 100 million unique TCR beta sequences. There were just under 400 genotyped donors. Of these, about 81% fell in the genetic ancestry cluster associated with self-reported Caucasian donors.

This CDR3 spans 15 amino acids. Germline V CDR1 and CDR2: LGHNA, YNFKEQ. V lost 0 bases and J 2 bases, leaving 10 bases between the germline ends. Study conclusions and caveats: Immune exposure information available was restricted to CMV serostatus. The classifier reportedly diagnosed cytomegalovirus status with high sensitivity and specificity.

Researchers ran the PCR with 60 Vbeta and 13 Jbeta primers. Using immunoSEQ multiplex PCR, the repertoire was profiled, and TCRdb retains in-frame clones only, with some absent. The sample holds 77,000 or so clones. On this clone itself: Its antigen is not known.

The TCR sequence derives from a man aged 30 to 39 in good health and CMV-seronegative. The sequenced sample consisted of PBMCs. The chain uses TRBV4-2 and TRBJ1-2; D gene unclear. CDR3 region: CASSQDINGNYGYTF. In DNA, the CDR3 is TGTGCCAGCAGCCAAGATATCAACGGGAACTATGGCTACACCTTC.